Below are 24 T cell receptor beta chains sequenced from a single sample in a study of cytomegalovirus exposure and HLA in healthy donors. PCR was performed using 60 Vbeta and 13 Jbeta primers. The data were produced by immunoSEQ multiplex PCR, yet TCRdb's version contains in-frame clones alone and is incomplete. The data show 150,000 to 200,000 clones, 70% to 90% seen once. The source material was PBMCs. Receptor source: a girl aged 5-17 years in good health and CMV-seropositive.

The J gene is TRBJ1-4, the V gene TRBV6-6, with TRBD1 matching 7 bases. Germline loops: CDR1 MNHNY, CDR2 SVGAGI (reference sequence). The CDR3 totals 14 residues. Trimming at V came to 6 bases and at J to 8 bases, leaving 9 bases not matched to a gene. CDR3 in amino acids: CASSRDSGGEKLFF. The CDR3 bases are TGTGCCAGCAGCAGGGACAGTGGGGGGGAAAAACTGTTTTTT.

The V and J genes are TRBV7-9 and TRBJ1-1; D perhaps matches TRBD1 (5 bases). The V and J ends lost 1 base and 4 bases respectively, with 13 bases between them. Germline V gene data show CDR1 as SEHNR and CDR2 as FQNEAQ (reference sequence). The CDR3 totals 15 residues. CDR3 sequence: CASSLGGGGTTEAFF. CDR3 nucleotide sequence: TGTGCCAGCAGCTTAGGGGGGGGAGGGACCACTGAAGCTTTCTTT.

The chain couples TRBV6-6 to TRBJ1-1; D is perhaps TRBD1 (6 bases). Trimming removed 7 bases from V and 1 base from J, with 13 bases in between. The CDR3 is made up of 14 amino acids. Germline V lookup: CDR1 MNHNY, CDR2 SVGAGI (reference sequence). CDR3 loop: CASNIDRPNTEAFF. CDR3 coding DNA: TGTGCCAGCAATATAGACAGGCCGAACACTGAAGCTTTCTTT.

This chain connects TRBV5-1 to TRBJ1-2, with TRBD1 matching 8 bases. Germline CDR1 reads SGHRS; CDR2 reads YFSETQ. J gave up 5 bases and V 2 bases, and 11 bases lay outside the gene matches. The length of the CDR3 is 16 residues. The CDR3: CASSLSTGGSRYGYTF. DNA of the CDR3: TGCGCCAGCAGCTTAAGCACAGGGGGGTCGAGATATGGCTACACCTTC.

This CDR3 reads CAWGPRDREGQPQHF. The CDR3 coding sequence is TGTGCCTGGGGCCCCCGGGACAGGGAAGGGCAGCCCCAGCATTTT. This rearrangement joins TRBV30 to TRBJ1-5; TRBD1 matches at 9 bases. This CDR3 has 15 amino acids. Germline values: CDR1 GTSNPN, CDR2 SVGIG (reference sequence). Trimming at V came to 5 bases and at J to 7 bases, leaving 12 bases not matched to a gene.

The J gene is TRBJ2-2, the V gene TRBV5-4, with D perhaps matching TRBD1 (6 bases). Germline-derived CDR1 and CDR2 are SGHNT and YYREEE (reference sequence). CDR3 length: 15 residues. Between the trimmed V and J ends, which lost 0 bases and 5 bases, there was a span of 11 bases. CDR3 in DNA: TGTGCCAGCAGCTTGGGTCAGGGGTATACCGGGGAGCTGTTTTTT. Its protein product is CASSLGQGYTGELFF.

The chain carries TRBV19 and TRBJ1-2; the match to TRBD1 covers 8 bases. V lost 5 bases to trimming and J lost 8 bases; unmatched junction nucleotides: 16. CDR3 length: 16 amino acids. CDR1 and CDR2 from the germline V gene are LNHDA and SQIVND (reference sequence). The CDR3 region has the DNA TGTGCCAGTAGTGAGGACAGGGTTCGCCCCTGGTGGGGCTACACCTTC. It translates to CASSEDRVRPWWGYTF.

Here the CDR3 reads CASSFGEGYNEQFF. The CDR3 coding sequence is TGTGCCAGCAGCTTTGGTGAGGGCTACAATGAGCAGTTCTTC. The chain has TRBV13 and TRBJ2-1; D is possibly TRBD2 (5 bases). The V end was cut by 3 bases, the J end by 3 bases, with 9 bases between. The CDR3 runs 14 residues. The germline V gene has CDR1 PRHDT and CDR2 FYEKMQ (reference sequence).

The chain recombines TRBV5-5 with TRBJ1-3; D ambiguous. This CDR3 has 15 amino acids. The germline V gene has CDR1 SGHKS and CDR2 YYEKEE (reference sequence). V dropped 2 bases and J dropped 2 bases, with 11 bases sitting between them. CDR3 protein: CASSLTENPGNTIYF. CDR3 in DNA: TGTGCCAGCAGCTTAACGGAGAACCCTGGAAACACCATATATTTT.

This clone has only a few counts. This rearrangement joins TRBV6-1 to TRBJ2-4; D is possibly TRBD1 (5 bases). Germline assignment: CDR1 MNHNS and CDR2 SASEGT. This CDR3 region has 13 residues. The ends were cut back, 5 bases at V and 9 bases at J, with 14 bases in the middle. As DNA, the CDR3 is TGTGCCAGCAGTCCTGACAGTTTTGGCATTCAGTACTTC. Amino acids: CASSPDSFGIQYF.

This clone was detected only once. V is TRBV4-1 and J is TRBJ2-7, with TRBD1 identical over 9 bases. Looked up from germline, CDR1 is MGHRA and CDR2 is YSYEKL. The CDR3 is made up of 15 amino acids. After removal of 3 bases from V and 2 bases from J, the junction contained 5 bases not matched to a gene. CDR3 sequence reads: CASSHPGQGPYEQYF. The CDR3 coding sequence is TGCGCCAGCAGCCACCCGGGACAGGGACCCTACGAGCAGTACTTC.

The chain employs TRBV9 and TRBJ1-1, with TRBD1 matching over 8 bases. The V gene's germline CDR1 is SGDLS and CDR2 YYNGEE. This CDR3 region has 14 residues. J gave up 6 bases and V 3 bases, and 7 bases lay outside the gene matches. CDR3 residues: CASSGDRPDAEAFF. CDR3 sequence (DNA): TGTGCCAGCAGCGGGGACAGGCCTGACGCTGAAGCTTTCTTT.

The chain has TRBV27 and TRBJ2-7, with TRBD1 identical over 8 bases. V was pared by 5 bases and J by 3 bases, with 6 bases of the junction left unmatched. The CDR3 is 14 amino acids. Germline V gene sequence: CDR1 MNHEY, CDR2 SMNVEV (reference sequence). CDR3: CASSPGDRYYEQYF. The CDR3 DNA reads as TGTGCCAGCAGTCCAGGGGACAGGTACTACGAGCAGTACTTC.

This chain joins TRBV28 and TRBJ1-1; D call uncertain. Germline V gene lookup returns CDR1 MDHEN and CDR2 SYDVKM. Trimming cost V 2 bases and J 1 base, with 11 bases left between them. The CDR3 is 15 amino acids. CDR3 region: CASSLMRAANTEAFF. The CDR3 DNA reads TGTGCCAGCAGTTTAATGAGGGCGGCGAACACTGAAGCTTTCTTT.

This clone appeared once. The chain employs TRBV2 and TRBJ2-3; D is possibly TRBD2 (5 bases). Germline loops: CDR1 SNHLY, CDR2 FYNNEI. With 1 base removed from V and 6 bases from J, the gap between germline ends came to 11 bases. The CDR3 spans 14 residues. The CDR3 is CASSEDEGRDTQYF. The DNA for the CDR3 is TGTGCCAGCAGTGAAGATGAGGGTAGGGATACGCAGTATTTT.

The V gene is TRBV5-1, the J gene TRBJ1-2; D might be TRBD1 (5 bases). This CDR3 spans 14 amino acids. Per germline, CDR1 SGHRS and CDR2 YFSETQ. V was clipped by 0 bases and J by 7 bases, with 13 bases between them. Here the CDR3 reads CASSLVRQGGGYTF. The CDR3 bases are TGCGCCAGCAGCTTGGTCCGCCAGGGTGGTGGCTACACCTTC.

On this clone itself: The germline gene is not matched at one end of the junction; a read error may be the cause. The V call is TRBV19, the J call TRBJ1-2, with D uncertain. The germline CDR1 and CDR2 sequences are LNHDA and SQIVND (reference sequence). The CDR3 is 15 residues long. Here the CDR3 reads CASSIGRPANCGYTF. CDR3 DNA: TGTGCCAGTAGTATAGGGCGGCCTGCTAACTGTGGCTACACCTTC. Full variable domain (missing parts from reference TRBV19 and TRBJ1-2): DGGITQSPKYLFRKEGQNVTLSCEQNLNHDAMYWYRQDPGQGLRLIYYSQIVNDFQKGDIAEGYSVSREKKESFPLTVTSAQKNPTAFYLCASSIGRPANCGYTFGSGTRLTVV.

The rearrangement uses TRBV6-1 and TRBJ1-1, with D perhaps matching TRBD1 (5 bases). The CDR3 has 11 residues. V gave up 6 bases and J gave up 11 bases, with 13 bases separating them. CDR1 is MNHNS and CDR2 is SASEGT in the germline V gene. This CDR3 reads CASRTAGGAFF. The DNA of the CDR3 is TGTGCCAGCAGGACAGCCGGAGGGGCTTTCTTT.

The rearrangement joins TRBV18 to TRBJ2-7; 8 nucleotides agree with TRBD1. The J segment lost 0 bases and the V segment lost 3 bases, leaving 7 bases of the junction unmatched. Germline CDR1 KGHSH, CDR2 LQKENI. The CDR3 consists of 16 residues. This CDR3 is CASSPVDRDFSYEQYF. CDR3 bases: TGTGCCAGCTCACCGGTGGACAGGGACTTCTCCTACGAGCAGTACTTC.

This chain links TRBV2 with TRBJ2-1, with a possible D match to TRBD1 (6 bases). CDR1 SNHLY and CDR2 FYNNEI come from the germline V gene. The CDR3 has 15 amino acids. Trimming removed 3 bases from V and 8 bases from J, with 17 bases in between. In DNA form, the CDR3 reads TGTGCCAGCAGTGACCCAAGACAGGTTGTCGATGAGCAGTTCTTC. It yields the protein CASSDPRQVVDEQFF. The full variable domain, its missing parts supplied by reference TRBV2 and TRBJ2-1, is EPEVTQTPSHQVTQMGQEVILRCVPISNHLYFYWYRQILGQKVEFLVSFYNNEISEKSEIFDDQFSVERPDGSNFTLKIRSTKLEDSAMYFCASSDPRQVVDEQFFGPGTRLTVL.

The count of this clone is one. The CDR3 region has the DNA TGTGCCACTAGCGACAGGGCCACAAACAGCCCCCTCTATGGCTACACCTTC. Translated, it gives CATSDRATNSPLYGYTF. The chain links TRBV15 to TRBJ1-2, with 7 bases aligning to TRBD1. This CDR3 region has 17 residues. Looked up from germline, CDR1 is LNHNV and CDR2 is YYDKDF (reference sequence). V shed 9 bases and J 4 bases; nucleotides not matched to a gene: 20.

V usage is TRBV9 and J usage is TRBJ1-2, with 7 bases fitting TRBD1. The CDR3 has 14 residues. Looked up from germline, CDR1 is SGDLS and CDR2 is YYNGEE. Germline trimming cut 3 bases from V and 4 bases from J; bases unmatched to any gene: 6. CDR3 sequence reads: CASSGLGTAYGYTF. In DNA, the CDR3 is TGTGCCAGCAGCGGCCTGGGGACAGCCTATGGCTACACCTTC.

The chain is built from TRBV23-1 and TRBJ2-3; 9 bases map to TRBD2. TRBV23-1 is an ORF for which the function is uncertain. The J segment lost 2 bases and the V segment lost 5 bases, leaving 11 bases of the junction unmatched. This CDR3 is built from 17 residues. This chain's CDR3 is CASSFNALAGLTDTQYF. In nucleotides, the CDR3 is TGCGCCAGCAGTTTCAATGCTCTAGCGGGGCTCACAGATACGCAGTATTTT.

The J gene is TRBJ1-2, the V gene TRBV19, with 7 bases fitting TRBD1. The CDR3 loop spans 14 amino acids. CDR1 is LNHDA and CDR2 is SQIVND in the germline V gene (reference sequence). The junction had 5 bases not matched to a gene; V was cut back by 5 bases and J by 2 bases. CDR3 nucleotide sequence: TGTGCCAGTAGTGGACAGGTTCGAAACTATGGCTACACCTTC. Amino acid sequence: CASSGQVRNYGYTF.